This T cell receptor beta chain was profiled in a study of CD8 T cells in Susac syndrome. RNA in amounts of about 0.5 to 1 ug was reverse transcribed with random hexamers. Across 54 Vbeta and 13 Jbeta, immunoSEQ multiplex PCR amplified TCR beta CDR3. TCRdb used MiXCR to reprocess the immunoSEQ multiplex PCR reads, holding one entry per CDR3 protein. The sample lists 400,000 to 550,000 distinct CDR3 sequences; around 85% were seen once. The CDR3 covers 15 residues. In germline, CDR1 is MNHNS, CDR2 SASEGT. V was shortened by 6 bases and J by 2 bases, with 16 bases between the two germline ends. In this sample, this clonotype turned up once.

The rearrangement links TRBV6-1 to TRBJ1-2; D remains unclear. Sequencing was done on a sample of CD8+ T cells from PBMCs. The sequence was obtained from a human donor with multiple sclerosis. Here the CDR3 reads CASRFFPEGNYGYTF. The DNA of the CDR3 is TGTGCCAGCAGATTTTTCCCGGAGGGAAACTATGGCTACACCTTC.